This T cell receptor beta chain came from a study of cytomegalovirus exposure and HLA in healthy donors. Study-wide findings and caveats: Across donors, presence/absence analyses took sequencing depth to be roughly uniform. Common viral pathogens (according to a later analysis) appeared linked to several of the most significant clusters.

The ends lost 10 bases at V and 6 bases at J; junction bases unmatched: 9. Germline-derived CDR1 and CDR2 are ENHRY and SYGVKD. This CDR3 is 13 amino acids long. Everyone who donated was a healthy bone marrow donor. While unrecorded immune exposures were likely, the donors were nominally healthy when sampled. Concerning this clone: The antigen is undetermined.

PCR primers comprised 60 Vbeta and 13 Jbeta primers. Method: immunoSEQ multiplex PCR; TCRdb's copy keeps in-frame clones and lacks some. The sample holds some 190,000 clones, around 80% seen once. This sequence originates from a man aged 18-30 years in good health and CMV-seronegative. The J gene is TRBJ2-7, the V gene TRBV10-3; 10 bases agree with TRBD1. The material sequenced was PBMCs. CDR3 DNA: TGTGCCACGGCCGGGACAGGGGTTGGCGAGCAGTACTTC. Protein sequence: CATAGTGVGEQYF.